A single sample gave rise to the 30 T cell receptor beta chains below, sequenced in a study of CD8 T cells in Susac syndrome. Random hexamers were used to reverse transcribe the RNA input (about 0.5 to 1 ug). MiXCR, applied by TCRdb to the immunoSEQ multiplex PCR reads, yields one record per CDR3 protein. The sample yields fewer than 80,000 distinct CDR3 sequences, just under 95% seen once. Sample: CD8+ T cells from PBMCs. Source of these receptors: a human donor with multiple sclerosis.

This rearrangement joins TRBV4-3 to TRBJ2-7; D unclear. The germline CDR1 and CDR2 sequences are LGHNA and YSLEER. V was clipped by 4 bases and J by 0 bases, with 10 bases between them. The length of the CDR3 is 14 residues. CDR3 protein: CASSPGRLSYEQYF. CDR3 nucleotides: TGCGCCAGCAGCCCAGGACGACTCTCCTACGAGCAGTACTTC.

V usage is TRBV24-1 and J usage is TRBJ1-5; D call uncertain. The V gene lost 0 bases and the J gene lost 9 bases, with 11 bases spanning the gap. From germline, CDR1 is KGHDR and CDR2 SFDVKD. This CDR3 is built from 14 residues. CDR3: CATSDLETGAPQHF. CDR3 coding DNA: TGTGCCACCAGTGATTTGGAGACCGGCGCGCCCCAGCATTTT.

V usage is TRBV20-1 and J usage is TRBJ1-4; maybe TRBD1 (6 bases). V was clipped by 0 bases and J by 8 bases, with 16 bases between them. CDR3 length: 15 amino acids. Germline CDR1 DFQATT, CDR2 SNEGSKA (reference sequence). The CDR3 DNA sequence: TGCAGTGCTAGAGACCACCGGGACACCAGGGAAAAACTGTTTTTT. Translated, it gives CSARDHRDTREKLFF.

The chain recombines TRBV29-1 with TRBJ2-5; perhaps TRBD1 as D (6 bases). The CDR3 length is 14 residues. Trimming removed 3 bases at V and 5 bases at J, with 16 bases between. Germline assignment: CDR1 SQVTM and CDR2 ANQGSEA. The CDR3 reads CSVETGGNGETQYF. The CDR3 DNA follows: TGCAGCGTTGAGACAGGCGGTAACGGGGAGACCCAGTACTTC.

V is TRBV20-1 and J is TRBJ2-7; the D gene could be TRBD1 or TRBD2 (7 bases each). The germline V gene has CDR1 DFQATT and CDR2 SNEGSKA (reference sequence). This CDR3 region has 14 residues. The germline V and J ends were trimmed by 6 bases and 2 bases, with 17 bases remaining between them. The CDR3 sequence: CSADGGTVTYEQYF. The CDR3 nucleotides are TGCAGTGCAGACGGGGGGACAGTTACCTACGAGCAGTACTTC.

The rearrangement joins TRBV6-5 to TRBJ1-4; D remains ambiguous. V lost 0 bases to trimming and J lost 4 bases, with 6 bases between them. CDR1 is MNHEY, CDR2 SVGAGI, per germline. The CDR3 is 14 amino acids. The CDR3 sequence: CASSYSSFNEKLFF. The CDR3 nucleotides are TGTGCCAGCAGTTACTCTTCATTTAATGAAAAACTGTTTTTT.

V gene TRBV2 combines with J gene TRBJ1-2; unclear D gene. Trimming cost V 4 bases and J 3 bases, with 15 bases left between them. Per germline, CDR1 SNHLY and CDR2 FYNNEI. The CDR3 is made up of 15 amino acids. The CDR3 region is CASSGRRDTDYGYTF. The DNA of the CDR3 is TGTGCCAGCAGTGGTCGTAGGGATACGGACTATGGCTACACCTTC. Full variable domain (outside the CDR3, taken from reference TRBV2 and TRBJ1-2): EPEVTQTPSHQVTQMGQEVILRCVPISNHLYFYWYRQILGQKVEFLVSFYNNEISEKSEIFDDQFSVERPDGSNFTLKIRSTKLEDSAMYFCASSGRRDTDYGYTFGSGTRLTVV.

The chain employs TRBV15 and TRBJ2-3; D gene uncertain. From germline, CDR1 is LNHNV and CDR2 YYDKDF (reference sequence). The germline V and J ends were trimmed by 5 bases and 2 bases, with 14 bases remaining between them. CDR3 length equals 15 residues. CDR3 nucleotides: TGTGCCACCAGCCGTTTCGAGGCCGCCACAGATACGCAGTATTTT. Translating gives CATSRFEAATDTQYF.

The chain recombines TRBV28 with TRBJ1-2, with D tentatively TRBD1 (5 bases). V lost 5 bases and J 4 bases, leaving 17 bases between the germline ends. CDR1 and CDR2 from the germline V gene are MDHEN and SYDVKM. This CDR3 has 15 residues. Written as DNA, the CDR3 is TGTGCCAGCAGTATACCGGGACGCCCCCCCTATGGCTACACCTTC. It encodes CASSIPGRPPYGYTF.

The chain combines TRBV7-9 with TRBJ2-7; D remains unclear. Per the germline V gene, CDR1 is SEHNR and CDR2 is FQNEAQ (reference sequence). Trimming took off 1 base at V and 6 bases at J, with 4 bases between the two ends. The CDR3 is made up of 11 amino acids. The CDR3 reads CASSLDGEQYF. Here the CDR3 DNA reads TGTGCCAGCAGCTTAGATGGCGAGCAGTACTTC.

The gene calls are TRBV5-1 and TRBJ1-2; D is unclear. The V end lost 10 bases, the J end lost 2 bases, and 9 bases lay between the germline ends. The CDR3 runs to 11 residues. Per the germline V gene, CDR1 is SGHRS and CDR2 is YFSETQ. The CDR3, as DNA: TGCGCCGGGGAAAGAAACTATGGCTACACCTTC. Translation gives CAGERNYGYTF.

The gene calls are TRBV6-5 and TRBJ2-6; no reliable D call. The germline V gene has CDR1 MNHEY and CDR2 SVGAGI. This CDR3 has 16 amino acids. V gave up 0 bases and J gave up 0 bases, with 6 bases separating them. CDR3 amino acids: CASSYSIGSGANVLTF. In DNA, the CDR3 is TGTGCCAGCAGTTACTCTATCGGCTCTGGGGCCAACGTCCTGACTTTC.

This clonotype has just a few counts. The chain uses TRBV2 and TRBJ1-5; maybe TRBD1 (6 bases). This CDR3 region has 14 residues. V dropped 6 bases and J dropped 6 bases, with 15 bases sitting between them. Germline lookup yields CDR1 SNHLY and CDR2 FYNNEI. The CDR3 DNA sequence: TGTGCCAGCAGACCCACAGGGAAACGTCAGCCCCAGCATTTT. This translates into CASRPTGKRQPQHF.

This chain connects TRBV3-1 to TRBJ1-2; TRBD1 is a possible D gene (5 bases). Germline V gene data show CDR1 as LGHDT and CDR2 as YNNKEL (reference sequence). The CDR3 is 16 residues long. V was clipped by 0 bases and J by 3 bases, with 14 bases between them. The CDR3, as DNA: TGTGCCAGCAGCCAAGATTTCGTCAGGGATCACTATGGCTACACCTTC. It yields the protein CASSQDFVRDHYGYTF.

The rearrangement links TRBV13 to TRBJ2-3; D gene ambiguous. Per the germline V gene, CDR1 is PRHDT and CDR2 is FYEKMQ (reference sequence). Trimming stripped 3 bases from V and 5 bases from J, with 12 bases between. The CDR3 has 14 residues. CDR3 DNA: TGTGCCAGCAGCTTGGCCGGGCCTGTAGATACGCAGTATTTT. It codes for CASSLAGPVDTQYF. The entire variable domain, with the rest obtained from reference TRBV13 and TRBJ2-3, is as follows: AAGVIQSPRHLIKEKRETATLKCYPIPRHDTVYWYQQGPGQDPQFLISFYEKMQSDKGSIPDRFSAQQFSDYHSELNMSSLELGDSALYFCASSLAGPVDTQYFGPGTRLTVL.

This rearrangement joins TRBV20-1 to TRBJ2-2; 7 bases align to TRBD1. V shed 0 bases and J 0 bases; nucleotides not matched to a gene: 1. The V gene's germline CDR1 is DFQATT and CDR2 SNEGSKA (reference sequence). This CDR3 spans 15 amino acids. CDR3 amino acids: CSARDGTANTGELFF. The CDR3 DNA sequence: TGCAGTGCTAGAGATGGGACAGCGAACACCGGGGAGCTGTTTTTT.

V gene TRBV11-2 combines with J gene TRBJ2-5; 8 nucleotides agree with TRBD2. Unmatched junction bases numbered 5, after V lost 3 bases and J lost 5 bases. Germline CDR1 and CDR2: SGHAT and FQNNGV. CDR3 size: 14 residues. CDR3 residues: CASSLPTGGETQYF. The DNA for the CDR3 is TGTGCCAGCAGCTTGCCTACGGGAGGGGAGACCCAGTACTTC.

The rearrangement uses TRBV7-3 and TRBJ2-1; perhaps D is TRBD1 or TRBD2 (7 bases each). This CDR3 spans 15 amino acids. CDR1 is SGHTA, CDR2 FQGTGA, per germline. V was cut by 3 bases and J by 8 bases, with 17 bases left in between. CDR3 in amino acids: CASSFSLGGGDEQFF. The CDR3 DNA reads TGTGCCAGCAGCTTTTCTCTGGGAGGGGGCGATGAGCAGTTCTTC.

The chain couples TRBV29-1 to TRBJ1-1; D is unclear. Germline V lookup: CDR1 SQVTM, CDR2 ANQGSEA. V lost 7 bases and J 1 base, leaving 10 bases between the germline ends. The CDR3 spans 12 residues. For the CDR3, the DNA is TGCAGCGCTCGGACCGAGAACACTGAAGCTTTCTTT. This encodes CSARTENTEAFF.

This clonotype was counted a single time. The chain combines TRBV20-1 with TRBJ2-7; tentatively, D is TRBD2 (6 bases). The CDR3 extends over 11 amino acids. Trimming took 6 bases from V and 6 from J, leaving 12 bases between them. The germline CDR1 and CDR2 sequences are DFQATT and SNEGSKA (reference sequence). CDR3 protein: CSAQTGGEQYF. For the CDR3, the DNA is TGCAGTGCACAGACCGGGGGCGAGCAGTACTTC.

This chain joins TRBV6-2 or TRBV6-3 and TRBJ2-1; D gene uncertain. The germline CDR1 and CDR2 sequences are MNHEY and SVGEGT. The CDR3 loop spans 12 amino acids. V dropped 7 bases and J dropped 7 bases, with 11 bases sitting between them. The CDR3 sequence: CASTLTRNEQFF. The CDR3 bases are TGTGCCAGCACCCTGACGAGGAATGAGCAGTTCTTC.

The V and J genes are TRBV7-9 and TRBJ2-1, with D tentatively TRBD2 (5 bases). The CDR3 length is 12 residues. V was cut by 4 bases and J by 11 bases, with 12 bases left in between. Germline-derived CDR1 and CDR2 are SEHNR and FQNEAQ (reference sequence). The CDR3 here is CASSSADYQQFF. CDR3 DNA: TGTGCCAGCAGCTCGGCCGACTATCAGCAGTTCTTC.

The chain combines TRBV28 with TRBJ2-5; maybe TRBD2 (6 bases). With 7 bases removed from V and 5 bases from J, the gap between germline ends came to 23 bases. The germline V gene has CDR1 MDHEN and CDR2 SYDVKM. The CDR3 length is 16 residues. The CDR3 loop reads CASIGFGGGFSETQYF. For the CDR3, the DNA is TGTGCCAGCATTGGTTTCGGGGGTGGGTTCTCGGAGACCCAGTACTTC.

This clonotype has just one count. The V and J genes are TRBV2 and TRBJ1-2; the D is unclear. The CDR3 runs to 14 residues. CDR1 and CDR2 from the germline V gene are SNHLY and FYNNEI. Trimming removed 2 bases from V and 4 bases from J, with 11 bases in between. CDR3 nucleotide sequence: TGTGCCAGCAGTGAAACCGCCGGGATCTATGGCTACACCTTC. This sequence encodes CASSETAGIYGYTF.

The chain carries TRBV28 and TRBJ2-7; 9 bases map to TRBD1. Germline lookup yields CDR1 MDHEN and CDR2 SYDVKM. V lost 6 bases and J lost 3; bases outside the gene matches: 6. This CDR3 contains 14 residues. The CDR3 spells CASSGGQGGYEQYF. The CDR3, as DNA: TGTGCCAGCAGCGGGGGACAGGGAGGCTACGAGCAGTACTTC. Complete variable domain (other parts from reference TRBV28 and TRBJ2-7): DVKVTQSSRYLVKRTGEKVFLECVQDMDHENMFWYRQDPGLGLRLIYFSYDVKMKEKGDIPEGYSVSREKKERFSLILESASTNQTSMYLCASSGGQGGYEQYFGPGTRLTVT.

This clonotype was detected only a few times. The rearrangement links TRBV9 to TRBJ2-1; the D is unclear. This CDR3 spans 16 amino acids. Germline V gene sequence: CDR1 SGDLS, CDR2 YYNGEE. V lost 1 base, J lost 2 bases, and 13 bases lay in between. The CDR3 DNA reads as TGTGCCAGCAGCGTACATGGGTTACTCGCCTACAATGAGCAGTTCTTC. Its protein product is CASSVHGLLAYNEQFF.

This chain joins TRBV13 and TRBJ1-2, with D perhaps matching TRBD1 (5 bases). The CDR3 is 14 residues long. V was shortened by 5 bases and J by 9 bases, with 19 bases between the two germline ends. Germline V gene sequence: CDR1 PRHDT, CDR2 FYEKMQ (reference sequence). The CDR3: CASSTRDGLGSYTF. The DNA of the CDR3 is TGTGCCAGCAGCACCCGGGACGGTCTTGGCAGCTACACCTTC.

The chain has TRBV28 and TRBJ2-7; possibly TRBD2 for D (5 bases). This CDR3 spans 14 amino acids. Germline lookup yields CDR1 MDHEN and CDR2 SYDVKM. Trimming stripped 3 bases from V and 3 bases from J, with 12 bases between. CDR3: CASSFAGGDYEQYF. Written as DNA, the CDR3 is TGTGCCAGCAGTTTTGCGGGTGGGGACTACGAGCAGTACTTC.

The chain employs TRBV29-1 and TRBJ2-5; 10 bases align to TRBD1. There are 12 residues in the CDR3. V trimming: 3 bases; J trimming: 5 bases; junction bases outside the gene matches: 0. Looked up from germline, CDR1 is SQVTM and CDR2 is ANQGSEA. CDR3 in DNA: TGCAGCGTTGAGGACAGGGGGGAGACCCAGTACTTC. Translating gives CSVEDRGETQYF.

J is TRBJ1-1 and V is TRBV9; 7 bases fit TRBD1. Germline CDR1 and CDR2: SGDLS and YYNGEE. V shed 0 bases, J shed 3 bases, and the junction held 5 bases outside the gene matches. The CDR3 is made up of 15 amino acids. The CDR3 nucleotides read TGTGCCAGCAGCGTAGTAGGGGGCGAGGACACTGAAGCTTTCTTT. This sequence encodes CASSVVGGEDTEAFF.